Below are 12 T cell receptor beta chains sequenced from a single sample in a study of human T cells and chemical hapten exposure. TCRdb redid the calling of the RACE reads with MiXCR, one entry per CDR3 protein. Here the sample spans tens of thousands of distinct CDR3 sequences, 10% to 13% being singletons. Noted time point: pre-sensitization, week 0. Treatment indicated: therapeutic diphenylcyclopropenone sensitization with weekly scalp DPC. This material consisted of whole blood, taken in connection with sensitization to the hapten diphenylcyclopropenone (DPC). Source of these receptors: a man younger than 45 with alopecia areata. Some clones in this sample may be carry-over from other donors' samples.

This clonotype was counted ten times or more. This chain's CDR3 is CASSYPDRNQPQHF. DNA of the CDR3: TGTGCCAGCAGTTACCCCGACAGGAACCAGCCCCAGCATTTT. The chain combines TRBV6-6 with TRBJ1-5; a weak D match, TRBD1 (6 bases). Germline V gene sequence: CDR1 MNHNY, CDR2 SVGAGI (reference sequence). V lost 2 bases to trimming and J lost 7 bases, with 12 bases between them. The CDR3 consists of 14 residues.

This clonotype has a count of ten or more. V and J are TRBV7-3 and TRBJ1-1; TRBD1 matches 8 bases. This CDR3 is 14 amino acids long. V shed 2 bases, J shed 5 bases, and the junction held 4 bases outside the gene matches. Germline CDR1 reads SGHTA; CDR2 reads FQGTGA. The CDR3 coding sequence is TGTGCCAGCAGCTTACAGGGGGCTGGGACTGAAGCTTTCTTT. Its translation: CASSLQGAGTEAFF.

The V gene is TRBV27, the J gene TRBJ2-3; D possibly uses TRBD1 or TRBD2 (5 bases each). Germline CDR1 is MNHEY and CDR2 is SMNVEV (reference sequence). The CDR3 sequence is 13 residues long. The V and J ends lost 4 bases and 4 bases respectively, with 9 bases between them. CDR3 in amino acids: CASSWGPSDTQYF. As DNA, the CDR3 is TGTGCCAGCAGTTGGGGACCATCAGATACGCAGTATTTT.

This clonotype was recorded many times. This chain joins TRBV18 and TRBJ1-3; D is uncertain. Trimming stripped 3 bases from V and 0 bases from J, with 15 bases between. The CDR3 loop spans 17 amino acids. The germline V gene encodes CDR1 KGHSH and CDR2 LQKENI. The CDR3 nucleotides read TGTGCCAGCTCACCTGTTTACAGACGGAGCTCTGGAAACACCATATATTTT. It codes for CASSPVYRRSSGNTIYF.

The table lists this clonotype with a few counts. V is TRBV18 and J is TRBJ1-4; D not certain. Trimming cost V 2 bases and J 7 bases, with 20 bases left between them. The CDR3 runs 17 residues. CDR1 and CDR2 from the germline V gene are KGHSH and LQKENI. The CDR3 DNA reads as TGTGCCAGCTCACCAGGGTCTGGTATGGACGGACCTGAAAAACTGTTTTTT. Residues: CASSPGSGMDGPEKLFF.

This clonotype was observed at least ten times. V and J are TRBV20-1 and TRBJ2-2; TRBD2 matches 8 bases. The CDR3 covers 13 residues. The ends lost 6 bases at V and 1 base at J; junction bases unmatched: 1. The germline CDR1 and CDR2 sequences are DFQATT and SNEGSKA (reference sequence). The CDR3 sequence is CSAAGGNTGELFF. Here the CDR3 DNA reads TGCAGTGCGGCGGGAGGGAACACCGGGGAGCTGTTTTTT.

At least ten counts were recorded for this clonotype. This chain connects TRBV5-1 to TRBJ2-7; D remains unclear. Trimming removed 0 bases at V and 0 bases at J, with 13 bases between. Germline values: CDR1 SGHRS, CDR2 YFSETQ. The CDR3 loop spans 16 amino acids. CDR3 protein: CASSLETIQSSYEQYF. CDR3 coding DNA: TGCGCCAGCAGCTTGGAAACTATCCAAAGCTCCTACGAGCAGTACTTC.

The sample holds one count of this clonotype. This clone may be a read error of a much larger clone one base away. CDR3 coding DNA: TGTGCCAGCAGCTTTTACCTTGACAGGAGGTCAGACACCGGGGAGCCGTTTTTT. This encodes CASSFYLDRRSDTGEPFF. V is TRBV7-6 and J is TRBJ2-2; D might be TRBD1 (6 bases). The CDR3 contains 18 residues. Looked up from germline, CDR1 is SGHVS and CDR2 is FNYEAQ.

This clonotype was found many times. The rearrangement joins TRBV11-2 to TRBJ2-5; TRBD2 matches at 8 bases. The CDR3 sequence is 15 residues long. Germline CDR1 reads SGHAT; CDR2 reads FQNNGV. The V segment lost 1 base and the J segment 5 bases; nucleotides outside the gene matches: 6. The CDR3 DNA reads TGTGCCAGCAGCTTAGGCGGGGGGTCATGGGAGACCCAGTACTTC. Protein sequence: CASSLGGGSWETQYF.

This clonotype was counted at least ten times. V gene TRBV27 combines with J gene TRBJ2-3; no clear D. From germline, CDR1 is MNHEY and CDR2 SMNVEV (reference sequence). The CDR3 runs to 12 residues. V was clipped by 6 bases and J by 1 base, with 5 bases between them. The CDR3 DNA is TGTGCCAGCAGCTCGGGCACAGATACGCAGTATTTT. The encoded protein is CASSSGTDTQYF.

Ten or more counts support this clonotype. V and J are TRBV2 and TRBJ1-1; 10 positions agree with TRBD1. Per germline, CDR1 SNHLY and CDR2 FYNNEI. The V and J ends lost 6 bases and 3 bases, in that order; junction bases with no gene match: 10. CDR3 size: 16 residues. This CDR3 is CASSARTGGSDTEAFF. The CDR3 region has the DNA TGTGCCAGCAGCGCCCGGACAGGGGGATCGGACACTGAAGCTTTCTTT.

Ten or more counts support this clonotype. The CDR3 reads CASSHGREMYYNEQFF. The CDR3 DNA follows: TGTGCCAGCAGCCATGGTAGGGAGATGTACTACAATGAGCAGTTCTTC. The rearrangement links TRBV14 to TRBJ2-1, with D possibly TRBD2 on 5 matching bases. Germline CDR1 is SGHDN and CDR2 is FVKESK. The CDR3 sequence is 16 residues long. V was shortened by 3 bases and J by 3 bases, with 15 bases between the two germline ends.